The entry that follows covers one TCR beta chain sequence. The read ends 3 residues shy of where the CDR3 ends; the end is completed using the germline J gene. This sample was taken from a study of T cell clonality in common variable immunodeficiency. TCRdb's table, derived via immunoSEQ multiplex PCR, lists solely in-frame clones and lacks some. This sample has 50,000 to 55,000 clones and no singletons, with about 1.8% in the ten largest. This CDR3 is built from 15 residues. Germline values: CDR1 SEHNR, CDR2 FQNEAQ (reference sequence). The clonotype was recovered from a person aged 18-69 years in good health. Sequencing was performed on peripheral blood mononuclear cells. V and J are TRBV7-9 and TRBJ2-5, with 11 bases that match TRBD2. The CDR3 here is CASSMTSGDTDTQYF. The sequenced CDR3 bases are TGTGCCAGCAGCATGACTAGCGGGGACACAGATACC. The full variable domain, with the rest looked up from reference TRBV7-9 and TRBJ2-5, is DTGVSQNPRHKITKRGQNVTFRCDPISEHNRLYWYRQTLGQGPEFLTYFQNEAQLEKSRLLSDRFSAERPKGSFSTLEIQRTEQGDSAMYLCASSMTSGDTDTQYFGPGTRLLVL.